This T cell receptor beta chain was identified during a study of beta chain features in type 1 diabetes. Study details: All samples together contributed approximately 100 million sorted cells for examination.

The sequenced template was cDNA made from the entire isolated RNA. The protocol was immunoSEQ multiplex PCR, while the TCRdb copy is restricted to in-frame clones and leaves out a portion. In the table there are roughly 290,000 clones, approximately 15% of which are singletons. About this clone itself: Its specificity is not known.

Findings and limits, study-wide: A moderate, significant TCRB CDR3 shortening appeared in type 1 diabetes across four CD4+ subsets.

The CDR3 spans 12 residues. Germline V gene data show CDR1 as MDHEN and CDR2 as SYDVKM. V dropped 8 bases and J dropped 7 bases, with 11 bases sitting between them. V is TRBV28 and J is TRBJ2-2, with a tentative D call TRBD2 (6 bases). The material sequenced was naive CD4+ T cells from blood. This sequence originates from a man younger than 35 with type 1 diabetes. The CDR3: CASYQGGGELFF. The CDR3, as DNA: TGTGCCAGCTATCAGGGAGGCGGGGAGCTGTTTTTT.